This T cell receptor (beta chain) came from a study of T-cell memory formation after mild COVID-19. Regarding the study as a whole: Balance between CD4 and CD8 was seen in clones contracting day 15 to 85, and a CD4+ lean was seen in later expanders. Mainly in CM and EM were contracting CD4+ clones; CD8+ were in EMRA.

On this clonotype: Its antigen remains unidentified.

V dropped 3 bases and J dropped 6 bases, with 9 bases sitting between them. This CDR3 has 12 residues. Germline-derived CDR1 and CDR2 are SEHNR and FQNEAQ (reference sequence). A 5'RACE reaction primed in the constant segment made cDNA libraries of TCR alpha and TCR beta, and these carried sample barcodes and UMIs. One entry per CDR3 protein, called by TCRdb with MiXCR from the 5' RACE reads. The sample consists of about 390,000 distinct CDR3 sequences, roughly 15% of them appearing once. V gene TRBV7-9 combines with J gene TRBJ2-7; D remains unclear. Sequencing used PBMCs or a T cell subset sorted from them (not recorded which). This clonotype was obtained from a man younger than 30 who had mild COVID-19 (a few samples of this study predate the infection). Cell type and time point are not known. CDR3 in amino acids: CASSFLGPEQYV. Here the CDR3 DNA reads TGTGCCAGCAGCTTTCTAGGGCCCGAGCAGTACGTC.